Listed below are T cell receptor beta chains from one sample, sequenced in a study of blood T cell repertoires in COVID-19. Generated by immunoSEQ multiplex PCR, the TCRdb table keeps only in-frame clones and is missing some. The table includes 200,000 or so clones, 80% to 85% detected once. The specimen was peripheral blood. All receptors derive from a human donor in a cohort sampled during active COVID-19. The CDR3 runs from the conserved cysteine through the conserved F or W. Fields, in order: J gene, D gene, V gene, clone size, CDR3 DNA, CDR3 protein. The D gene is left open where the match is weak. Rows give clone size only sometimes, using once, few, many, or a class for an expanded clone.

>TRBJ1-3|TRBD1|TRBV5-1|once
TGCGCCAGCAGCACGGCGGGACAGGTTATAGGAAACACCATATATTTT
CASSTAGQVIGNTIYF
>TRBJ2-1|.|TRBV19|.
TGTGCCAGTGGGAGCGGGTCCCTTATGGACAATGAGCAGTTCTTC
CASGSGSLMDNEQFF
>TRBJ2-7|TRBD2|TRBV4-3|.
TGCGCCAGCAGCCAAGTGGCTAGCGGGAGGTACGAGCAGTACTTC
CASSQVASGRYEQYF
>TRBJ2-7|.|TRBV6-6|few
TGTGCCAGCAGTTACTCTGGTGGCCTCTCCTACGAGCAGTACTTC
CASSYSGGLSYEQYF
>TRBJ2-1|TRBD2|TRBV6-2/TRBV6-3|.
TGTGCCAGCAGTTACGAGAGGGGTAGCGGGAGTTGGTCGGCCCTCTTC
CASSYERGSGSWSALF
>TRBJ2-7|.|TRBV28|.
TGTGCCAGCAGTTTAGGAGGGGAGGGGGACGAGCAGTACTTC
CASSLGGEGDEQYF
>TRBJ2-7|TRBD2|TRBV11-2|.
TGTGCCAGCAGCCCGCGGACTAGCGGAGGGTCCTACGAGCAGTACTTC
CASSPRTSGGSYEQYF
>TRBJ2-2|.|TRBV27|.
TGTGCCAGCAGTTTAGACAGGAGAAACACCGGGGAGCTGTTTTTT
CASSLDRRNTGELFF
>TRBJ1-1|TRBD1|TRBV18|.
TGTGCCAGCTCACCGATGCAGGGGGGCACTGAAGCTTTCTTT
CASSPMQGGTEAFF
>TRBJ2-2|.|TRBV7-9|.
TGTGCCAGCAGCTTAAGGTCTGGCAGACTGAACACCGGGGAGCTGTTTTTT
CASSLRSGRLNTGELFF
>TRBJ2-5|.|TRBV27|.
TGTGCCAGCAGTTCGTACCAAGAGACCCAGTACTTC
CASSSYQETQYF
>TRBJ2-1|TRBD2|TRBV4-1|.
TGCGCCAGCAGCCCCTTAGGGCGGGAGGTTTACAATGAGCAGTTCTTC
CASSPLGREVYNEQFF
>TRBJ2-6|.|TRBV5-1|.
TGCGCCAGCAGCTTGGGGCGGGCTGGGGCCAACGTCCTGACTTTC
CASSLGRAGANVLTF
>TRBJ2-7|.|TRBV5-1|.
TGCGCCAGCAGCTTATCTCAGCGGTCTTACGAGCAGTACTTC
CASSLSQRSYEQYF
>TRBJ1-1|.|TRBV9|.
TGTGCCAGCAGCGTAGGACAGGCCATGAACACTGAAGCTTTCTTT
CASSVGQAMNTEAFF
>TRBJ2-3|.|TRBV5-5|once
TGTGCCAGCAGCTTGCCTCCCGCAGATACGCAGTATTTT
CASSLPPADTQYF
>TRBJ1-2|.|TRBV11-2|.
TGTGCCAGCAGCCCATTACAGGAGGGTGGCTACACCTTC
CASSPLQEGGYTF
>TRBJ2-5|TRBD1|TRBV9|.
TGTGCCAGCAGCGCAAGCTGGACAGGGAAAGCGACCCAGTACTTC
CASSASWTGKATQYF
>TRBJ1-1|.|TRBV5-1|.
TGCGCCAGCAGCTCCGGGTCTAACACTGAAGCTTTCTTT
CASSSGSNTEAFF
>TRBJ2-1|.|TRBV19|.
TGTGCCAGTAACCGCGGAGGGAAATATGAGCAGTTCTTC
CASNRGGKYEQFF
>TRBJ1-6|.|TRBV19|.
TGTGCCAGTAGTACTAAGGACAGAGAATTCAATAATTCACCCCTCCACTTT
CASSTKDREFNNSPLHF
>TRBJ2-3|.|TRBV24-1|few
TGTGCCACCAGGGGACTGTTCACAGATACGCAGTATTTT
CATRGLFTDTQYF
>TRBJ1-3|.|TRBV5-1|.
TGCGCCAGCAGCTTGGACGGGAGCTCTGGAAACACCATATATTTT
CASSLDGSSGNTIYF
>TRBJ1-6|.|TRBV20-1|.
TGCAGTGCTAGGGGCGGGACCCTCCACTTT
CSARGGTLHF
>TRBJ1-1|.|TRBV3-1/TRBV3-2|.
TGTGCCAGCAGCCAAGGCCGGCCTAGGGGAAACACTGAAGCTTTCTTT
CASSQGRPRGNTEAFF
>TRBJ2-7|.|TRBV6-5|.
TGTGCCAGCAGCCTAACCGGGAGTCAGTCCTACGAGCAGTACTTC
CASSLTGSQSYEQYF
>TRBJ2-5|.|TRBV19|.
TGTGCCAGTAGTTTCGGAGGCAAACAAGAGACCCAGTACTTC
CASSFGGKQETQYF
>TRBJ2-4|TRBD2|TRBV9|few
TGTGCCAGCAGCGTAGCGACTAGCGTAGAAAACATTCAGTACTTC
CASSVATSVENIQYF